What follows are 27 T cell receptor delta chains derived from one specimen sequenced in a study of gamma-delta T cells after stem cell transplantation. TCRdb re-identified clones in the RT-PCR reads via CATT. The table has 10,000 to 13,000 delta-chain clones, around 41% seen once. Sequencing input: gamma-delta T cells. The receptors were sampled from a human donor. It is not recorded whose cells these are; they may come from a transplant donor.

This clone was seen only once. The chain has TRDV2 and TRDJ1; D not certain. CDR3 length equals 22 residues. Per germline, CDR1 GEAIGNYY and CDR2 EKD. V was clipped by 3 bases and J by 10 bases, with 44 bases between them. CDR3 in DNA: TGTGCCTGTGACCCTGTCTCGGCGTGGGTTACTTCGGTACCTGTGCAAACCTGTACACTCATCTTT. The encoded protein is CACDPVSAWVTSVPVQTCTLIF.

The sample holds a few counts of this clone. Other DNA sequences in the sample encode the same CDR3. The V gene is TRAV29/DV5, the J gene TRDJ1; 13 nucleotides agree with TRDD3. Germline values: CDR1 NSMFDY, CDR2 ISSIKDK. After removal of 0 bases from V and 7 bases from J, the junction contained 36 bases not matched to a gene. The CDR3 consists of 25 residues. The CDR3 loop reads CAASEVRPTTQTLIPTGGYGAKLIF. The CDR3, as DNA: TGTGCAGCAAGCGAAGTCAGGCCGACGACTCAGACCTTAATTCCTACTGGGGGATACGGGGCTAAACTCATCTTT.

The V and J genes are TRDV2 and TRDJ1, with D possibly TRDD3 on 5 matching bases. With 5 bases removed from V and 0 bases from J, the gap between germline ends came to 33 bases. This CDR3 is 21 amino acids long. Germline V gives CDR1 GEAIGNYY, CDR2 EKD. The CDR3 protein is CACVTPVNSLGANKYTDKLIF. Here the CDR3 DNA reads TGTGCCTGTGTAACCCCGGTTAACTCTCTTGGGGCCAATAAGTACACCGATAAACTCATCTTT.

This clone has more than one count but fewer than ten. The V gene is TRDV1, the J gene TRDJ1; TRDD3 matches 13 bases. After removal of 1 base from V and 0 bases from J, the junction contained 29 bases not matched to a gene. This CDR3 is 26 amino acids long. From germline, CDR1 is TSWWSYY and CDR2 QGS. The CDR3 nucleotides are TGTGCTCTTGGGGAACGAAACTGCCTTCCTATGGACTGGGGGATACGTCTACCCTCATACACCGATAAACTCATCTTT. Its translation is CALGERNCLPMDWGIRLPSYTDKLIF.

With respect to this clone: The identical CDR3 is also encoded by other nucleotide sequences in the sample. The gene calls are TRDV3 and TRDJ1; 7 bases fit TRDD2. Germline CDR1 and CDR2: TVYSNPD and GDNSRS (reference sequence). This CDR3 has 21 amino acids. The CDR3 sequence is CALPKSSLGGIFEPRVGKLIF. The DNA for the CDR3 is TGTGCTCTTCCTAAGTCCTCCCTTGGAGGTATTTTCGAACCTCGGGTCGGTAAACTCATCTTT.

On this clone itself: A read error likely explains this, since a far larger clone differs by one base. The V gene is TRDV2, the J gene TRDJ3; TRDD3 agrees at 8 bases. Looked up from germline, CDR1 is GEAIGNYY and CDR2 is EKD. V was pared by 5 bases and J by 0 bases, with 2 bases of the junction left unmatched. The CDR3 runs 16 residues. The CDR3 protein is CACGWGSSWDTRQMFF. The CDR3 DNA reads TGTGCCTGTGGCTGGGGGAGCTCCTGGGACACCCGACAGATGTTTTTC.

Only a few counts were recorded for this clone. The chain employs TRDV1 and TRDJ1; a possible D gene is TRDD3 (5 bases). Germline V gene sequence: CDR1 TSWWSYY, CDR2 QGS. The CDR3 has 18 amino acids. With 3 bases removed from V and 2 bases from J, the gap between germline ends came to 22 bases. DNA for the CDR3: TGTGCTCTTGGGGACAGCCCTAGGGGGTCTACCCAAACCGATAAACTCATCTTT. Its translation: CALGDSPRGSTQTDKLIF.

The gene calls are TRDV1 and TRDJ1; 9 nucleotides line up with TRDD3. V lost 4 bases and J lost 0; bases outside the gene matches: 12. Germline V gene data show CDR1 as TSWWSYY and CDR2 as QGS. CDR3 size: 18 residues. The CDR3 region is CALGAPLPPGGYTDKLIF. The CDR3 DNA sequence: TGTGCTCTTGGGGCCCCCCTTCCTCCTGGGGGATACACCGATAAACTCATCTTT.

Worth noting for this clone: One junction end does not reproduce the germline sequence, and a read error may be involved. The rearrangement uses TRDV2 and TRDJ2; D possibly corresponds to TRDD3 (6 bases). The CDR3 extends over 20 amino acids. Germline V gene data show CDR1 as GEAIGNYY and CDR2 as EKD. The CDR3 reads CACDTPTGWDRKPLTAKLFF. CDR3 sequence (DNA): TGTGCCTGTGACACACCGACCGGTTGGGATAGGAAGCCTTTGACAGCAAAACTCTTCTTT.

This sequence joins TRDV1 and TRDJ2; 12 nucleotides align to TRDD3. Germline loops: CDR1 TSWWSYY, CDR2 QGS. The CDR3 sequence is 22 residues long. V lost 2 bases, J lost 4 bases, and 20 bases stayed unmatched. CDR3 region: CALGETFPSWGIRALGTAQLFF. CDR3 DNA sequence: TGTGCTCTTGGGGAAACCTTTCCTTCCTGGGGGATACGCGCTCTAGGGACAGCACAACTCTTCTTT.

This sequence joins TRDV1 and TRDJ1, with D possibly matching TRDD3 (6 bases). The CDR3 extends over 20 amino acids. Trimming took 6 bases from V and 3 from J, leaving 32 bases between them. The germline CDR1 and CDR2 sequences are TSWWSYY and QGS. CDR3 loop: CALGHEHPPTGTGSSDKLIF. The DNA of the CDR3 is TGTGCTCTTGGCCACGAGCACCCCCCTACTGGTACTGGGTCCTCCGATAAACTCATCTTT.

By proportion, this clone is medium-sized (0.01 to 0.1%). The chain is built from TRDV2 and TRDJ2; 8 bases agree with TRDD3. Germline assignment: CDR1 GEAIGNYY and CDR2 EKD. The V segment lost 3 bases and the J segment 3 bases; nucleotides outside the gene matches: 2. CDR3 length: 14 residues. Here the CDR3 reads CACDSWGMTAQLFF. DNA for the CDR3: TGTGCCTGTGACTCCTGGGGGATGACAGCACAACTCTTCTTT.

By its share, this clone is medium-sized. V is TRDV2 and J is TRDJ1; D not certain. Between the trimmed V and J ends, which lost 1 base and 0 bases, there was a span of 14 bases. CDR1 is GEAIGNYY and CDR2 is EKD in the germline V gene. The CDR3 length is 16 residues. CDR3 sequence reads: CACDTRSGVYTDKLIF. The CDR3 DNA reads as TGTGCCTGTGACACGAGGTCCGGAGTATACACCGATAAACTCATCTTT.

The chain employs TRDV2 and TRDJ3; D might be TRDD1 (5 bases). Trimming stripped 0 bases from V and 18 bases from J, with 35 bases between. Germline assignment: CDR1 GEAIGNYY and CDR2 EKD. This CDR3 region has 20 residues. The CDR3 bases are TGTGCCTGTGACACCCGAAATGGGCTACTCCGCTCCTGTGACACCCGCCCGATGTTTTTC. Its protein is CACDTRNGLLRSCDTRPMFF.

The chain is built from TRDV3 and TRDJ1; 11 bases are shared with TRDD3. Germline assignment: CDR1 TVYSNPD and CDR2 GDNSRS (reference sequence). V gave up 4 bases and J gave up 2 bases; unmatched junction bases: 27. The CDR3 covers 21 residues. This CDR3 is CASYTGPYEKSGGYATDKLIF. CDR3 DNA: TGTGCCTCCTACACCGGGCCCTACGAGAAAAGTGGGGGATACGCAACCGATAAACTCATCTTT.

This clone appeared a few times. V is TRDV1 and J is TRDJ1; TRDD3 aligns across 8 bases. The trim removed 1 base at V and 0 bases at J, leaving 19 bases unmatched. Germline CDR1 reads TSWWSYY; CDR2 reads QGS. The length of the CDR3 is 21 residues. CDR3 amino acids: CALGERSLPISHGGYTDKLIF. The CDR3 nucleotides are TGTGCTCTTGGGGAACGTAGCCTGCCTATCTCACATGGGGGATACACCGATAAACTCATCTTT.

CDR3 loop: CACDTGRDWSWDTRQMFF. As DNA, the CDR3 is TGTGCCTGTGACACCGGGCGGGATTGGTCCTGGGACACCCGACAGATGTTTTTC. This sequence joins TRDV2 and TRDJ3, with D possibly matching TRDD3 (5 bases). Germline V gene data show CDR1 as GEAIGNYY and CDR2 as EKD. The CDR3 contains 18 residues. V lost 0 bases and J lost 1, with 12 bases in between.

The rearrangement joins TRDV1 to TRDJ1; 9 nucleotides line up with TRDD3. This CDR3 is 17 amino acids long. Looked up from germline, CDR1 is TSWWSYY and CDR2 is QGS. V lost 5 bases to trimming and J lost 1 base; unmatched junction nucleotides: 11. The CDR3 DNA reads TGTGCTCTTGGGTTGAAGGGGGATACACGAGTCACCGATAAACTCATCTTT. Amino acid sequence: CALGLKGDTRVTDKLIF.

This clone was found once. This sequence joins TRDV1 and TRDJ1; 10 bases are shared with TRDD3. Germline CDR1 and CDR2: TSWWSYY and QGS. This CDR3 comprises 23 residues. The V gene end was trimmed by 0 bases and the J gene end by 0 bases; junction bases not matched to a gene: 22. The CDR3 here is CALGELPTYRHGGYLSYTDKLIF. DNA for the CDR3: TGTGCTCTTGGGGAACTCCCTACGTACCGGCATGGGGGATACCTCTCCTACACCGATAAACTCATCTTT.

This clone was seen a few times. Other DNA sequences in the sample encode the same CDR3. The CDR3 is CALGESKGIHPYTDKLIF. The CDR3 region has the DNA TGTGCTCTTGGGGAATCTAAGGGGATACACCCGTACACCGATAAACTCATCTTT. The chain is built from TRDV1 and TRDJ1; 8 bases match TRDD3. This CDR3 comprises 18 residues. The junction had 11 bases not matched to a gene; V was cut back by 2 bases and J by 0 bases. The germline V gene has CDR1 TSWWSYY and CDR2 QGS.

As for this clone: The same CDR3 also results from other DNA sequences found in this sample. The chain recombines TRDV2 with TRDJ1, with TRDD3 matching over 7 bases. This CDR3 region has 18 residues. Germline CDR1 is GEAIGNYY and CDR2 is EKD. Losses at the gene ends were 2 bases for V and 0 bases for J; bases not matched to a gene: 14. The CDR3 nucleotides are TGTGCCTGTGACAAAAAGGCTGGGGGGCGGCATTACACCGATAAACTCATCTTT. Its protein product is CACDKKAGGRHYTDKLIF.

V is TRDV1 and J is TRDJ2; 10 bases are shared with TRDD3. Germline assignment: CDR1 TSWWSYY and CDR2 QGS. The CDR3 runs 25 residues. V was clipped by 0 bases and J by 4 bases; unmatched bases: 29. The CDR3 nucleotides read TGTGCTCTTGGGGAACTCAGTAGGACCTACAATACTGGGGGATTAACCCCTTTCGAGACAGCACAACTCTTCTTT. It encodes CALGELSRTYNTGGLTPFETAQLFF.

For this clone: In the same sample, other DNA sequences code for this CDR3. The chain recombines TRDV1 with TRDJ1, with D possibly being TRDD3 (5 bases). This CDR3 contains 18 residues. Germline-derived CDR1 and CDR2 are TSWWSYY and QGS. V dropped 0 bases and J dropped 1 base, with 18 bases sitting between them. CDR3: CALGELGLVYWVTDKLIF. CDR3 DNA: TGTGCTCTTGGGGAACTCGGACTGGTGTATTGGGTCACCGATAAACTCATCTTT.

This clone was observed a few times. V usage is TRDV1 and J usage is TRDJ1; possibly TRDD3 for D (6 bases). The V gene lost 4 bases and the J gene lost 0 bases, with 24 bases spanning the gap. The V gene's germline CDR1 is TSWWSYY and CDR2 QGS. The CDR3 is made up of 19 amino acids. CDR3 coding DNA: TGTGCTCTTGGGGCGAGAACCTGGGGACTGGCGACGTACACCGATAAACTCATCTTT. Protein: CALGARTWGLATYTDKLIF.

This clone came up a few times. The V and J genes are TRDV1 and TRDJ2, with TRDD3 matching over 8 bases. The CDR3 length is 24 residues. Germline V gene lookup returns CDR1 TSWWSYY and CDR2 QGS. Unmatched junction bases numbered 30, after V lost 2 bases and J lost 4 bases. CDR3 nucleotides: TGTGCTCTTGGGGAAGAATCCCCGGTCTTCCCTCTTCTTCAGATGGGGGATCCGACAGCACAACTCTTCTTT. Its protein is CALGEESPVFPLLQMGDPTAQLFF.

The chain joins TRDV1 to TRDJ1, with 12 positions matching TRDD3. The germline CDR1 and CDR2 sequences are TSWWSYY and QGS. Losses at the gene ends were 1 base for V and 5 bases for J; bases not matched to a gene: 14. This CDR3 is built from 19 residues. The CDR3 DNA follows: TGTGCTCTTGGGGAACGTGGTGGGAACTGGGGGATACTGCGGGATAAACTCATCTTT. Its protein product is CALGERGGNWGILRDKLIF.

The V gene is TRDV3, the J gene TRDJ1; possibly TRDD3 for D (6 bases). CDR1 is TVYSNPD, CDR2 GDNSRS, per germline (reference sequence). The CDR3 has 17 residues. Trimming removed 4 bases from V and 0 bases from J, with 24 bases in between. The chain's CDR3 is CASGEALGSRYTDKLIF. The CDR3 DNA is TGTGCCTCTGGGGAGGCATTAGGATCACGCTACACCGATAAACTCATCTTT. Looking up the rest from reference TRDV3 and TRDJ1 gives the full variable domain: CDKVTQSSPDQTVASGSEVVLLCTYDTVYSNPDLFWYRIRPDYSFQFVFYGDNSRSEGADFTQGRFSVKHILTQKAFHLVISPVRTEDSATYYCASGEALGSRYTDKLIFGKGTRVTVEP.